Listed here are 6 T cell receptor beta chains from one sample, sequenced in a study of PD-L1 blockade in urothelial cancer. TCRdb's table, derived via immunoSEQ multiplex PCR, lists solely in-frame clones and lacks some. The table lists around 40,000 clones, approximately 90% of them singletons. This material consisted of PBMCs, taken around atezolizumab (anti-PD-L1) treatment. These receptors were obtained from a man aged 60-69 years with urothelial cancer.

The table lists this clone with a count of one. The CDR3 spells CASSSKRGWSEQFF. CDR3 DNA: TGTGCCAGCTCATCGAAGAGGGGGTGGAGTGAGCAGTTCTTC. The genes are TRBV18 and TRBJ2-1, with D maybe TRBD1 (6 bases). The V end was cut by 5 bases, the J end by 9 bases, with 17 bases between. Germline lookup yields CDR1 KGHSH and CDR2 LQKENI. This CDR3 region has 14 residues.

The genes are TRBV7-9 and TRBJ2-2; 7 bases line up with TRBD1. CDR3 length equals 14 residues. Germline lookup yields CDR1 SEHNR and CDR2 FQNEAQ (reference sequence). Trimming at V came to 10 bases and at J to 6 bases, leaving 11 bases not matched to a gene. CDR3 amino acids: CATPTGTASGELFF. Written as DNA, the CDR3 is TGTGCCACCCCGACCGGGACAGCTTCCGGGGAGCTGTTTTTT. Looking up the rest from reference TRBV7-9 and TRBJ2-2 gives the full variable domain: DTGVSQNPRHKITKRGQNVTFRCDPISEHNRLYWYRQTLGQGPEFLTYFQNEAQLEKSRLLSDRFSAERPKGSFSTLEIQRTEQGDSAMYLCATPTGTASGELFFGEGSRLTVL.

The chain has TRBV28 and TRBJ1-1, with 8 bases fitting TRBD1. The V segment lost 7 bases and the J segment 1 base; nucleotides outside the gene matches: 8. Germline V gives CDR1 MDHEN, CDR2 SYDVKM. The CDR3 length is 15 residues. The CDR3, as DNA: TGTGCCAGCACCACCCCGGGGACAGGGAACACTGAAGCTTTCTTT. Encoded protein: CASTTPGTGNTEAFF.

This rearrangement joins TRBV7-2 to TRBJ2-7; 9 nucleotides agree with TRBD2. This CDR3 has 15 residues. The germline V gene encodes CDR1 SGHTA and CDR2 FQGNSA. J lost 2 bases, V lost 5 bases, and 7 bases had no gene match. CDR3 sequence (DNA): TGTGCCAGCAGCAAGACTAGCGGAAACACCTACGAGCAGTACTTC. Translated, it gives CASSKTSGNTYEQYF. Drawing the rest from reference TRBV7-2 and TRBJ2-7, the complete variable domain is GAGVSQSPSNKVTEKGKDVELRCDPISGHTALYWYRQSLGQGLEFLIYFQGNSAPDKSGLPSDRFSAERTGGSVSTLTIQRTQQEDSAVYLCASSKTSGNTYEQYFGPGTRLTVT.

The chain employs TRBV5-4 and TRBJ2-2, with 10 bases lining up with TRBD2. The CDR3 covers 16 residues. Germline lookup yields CDR1 SGHNT and CDR2 YYREEE (reference sequence). With 5 bases clipped from V and 1 base from J, the junction kept 5 bases outside the gene matches. DNA for the CDR3: TGTGCCAGCAGTTCCAGGACTAGCGGGAACACCGGGGAGCTGTTTTTT. It encodes CASSSRTSGNTGELFF.

V is TRBV9 and J is TRBJ2-2; possibly TRBD1 for D (6 bases). The germline V and J ends were trimmed by 0 bases and 9 bases, with 12 bases remaining between them. The CDR3 consists of 14 residues. Looked up from germline, CDR1 is SGDLS and CDR2 is YYNGEE. The CDR3 is CASSVDRVPRELFF. CDR3 sequence (DNA): TGTGCCAGCAGCGTAGACAGGGTCCCCCGGGAGCTGTTTTTT. Full variable domain (rest looked up from reference TRBV9 and TRBJ2-2): DSGVTQTPKHLITATGQRVTLRCSPRSGDLSVYWYQQSLDQGLQFLIQYYNGEERAKGNILERFSAQQFPDLHSELNLSSLELGDSALYFCASSVDRVPRELFFGEGSRLTVL.